The next 24 T cell receptor beta chains were all read from a single sample in a study of identifying expanded T cells in peripheral blood. Generated by immunoSEQ multiplex PCR, the TCRdb table keeps only in-frame clones and is missing some. The repertoire consists of some 81,000 clones, with roughly 86% occurring once and the leading ten covering 18%. The sample was blood. These receptors came from a person between 18 and 69 years old in good health.

The chain carries TRBV28 and TRBJ2-7, with TRBD1 matching 8 bases. Germline V gene sequence: CDR1 MDHEN, CDR2 SYDVKM. This CDR3 has 16 residues. The J segment lost 2 bases and the V segment lost 5 bases, leaving 11 bases of the junction unmatched. CDR3 coding DNA: TGTGCCAGCAGTCCCGCCGGGACAGGAAGGACCTACGAGCAGTACTTC. It specifies CASSPAGTGRTYEQYF. Supplemented by reference TRBV28 and TRBJ2-7, the full variable domain reads DVKVTQSSRYLVKRTGEKVFLECVQDMDHENMFWYRQDPGLGLRLIYFSYDVKMKEKGDIPEGYSVSREKKERFSLILESASTNQTSMYLCASSPAGTGRTYEQYFGPGTRLTVT.

This rearrangement joins TRBV29-1 to TRBJ2-3, with unresolved D. Germline CDR1 and CDR2: SQVTM and ANQGSEA. This CDR3 contains 15 residues. V was shortened by 3 bases and J by 1 base, with 14 bases between the two germline ends. The CDR3 nucleotides are TGCAGCGTTGATCCCTCCGGCGTGGGCACAGATACGCAGTATTTT. This sequence encodes CSVDPSGVGTDTQYF.

The rearrangement uses TRBV19 and TRBJ2-7, with D possibly matching TRBD1 (6 bases). Trimming shortened V by 6 bases and J by 2 bases, and 14 bases separated the two germline ends. CDR3 length: 14 amino acids. CDR1 is LNHDA and CDR2 is SQIVND in the germline V gene (reference sequence). CDR3 in DNA: TGTGCCAGTAGCACACGGGACATAACCTACGAGCAGTACTTC. Its protein is CASSTRDITYEQYF. Filled out from reference TRBV19 and TRBJ2-7, the complete variable domain reads DGGITQSPKYLFRKEGQNVTLSCEQNLNHDAMYWYRQDPGQGLRLIYYSQIVNDFQKGDIAEGYSVSREKKESFPLTVTSAQKNPTAFYLCASSTRDITYEQYFGPGTRLTVT.

V and J are TRBV6-5 and TRBJ2-7; perhaps TRBD1 as D (5 bases). Germline V CDR1 and CDR2: MNHEY, SVGAGI. V shed 2 bases and J shed 2 bases, with 10 bases lying between them. The CDR3 is 14 residues long. Here the CDR3 reads CASSYDSGTYEQYF. As DNA, the CDR3 is TGTGCCAGCAGTTACGACTCAGGGACCTACGAGCAGTACTTC.

The J gene is TRBJ2-1, the V gene TRBV29-1; tentative D call: TRBD1 (5 bases). CDR3 length equals 11 residues. V lost 4 bases to trimming and J lost 8 bases, with 9 bases between them. The germline V gene has CDR1 SQVTM and CDR2 ANQGSEA. CDR3 nucleotides: TGCAGCGTTGTCAGGGTCTATGAGCAGTTCTTC. Its protein product is CSVVRVYEQFF.

This clone appeared a few times. The V gene is TRBV15, the J gene TRBJ1-2; no clear D. CDR1 and CDR2 from the germline V gene are LNHNV and YYDKDF (reference sequence). The germline V and J ends were trimmed by 2 bases and 1 base, with 8 bases remaining between them. The CDR3 is made up of 14 amino acids. CDR3 DNA: TGTGCCACCAGCAGACCGGGGATTAACTATGGCTACACCTTC. As protein: CATSRPGINYGYTF. Combining the CDR3 with reference TRBV15 and TRBJ1-2 gives the whole variable domain DAMVIQNPRYQVTQFGKPVTLSCSQTLNHNVMYWYQQKSSQAPKLLFHYYDKDFNNEADTPDNFQSRRPNTSFCFLDIRSPGLGDTAMYLCATSRPGINYGYTFGSGTRLTVV.

This clone was counted between two and nine times. The chain joins TRBV15 to TRBJ2-7; TRBD1 aligns across 11 bases. The junction had 18 bases not matched to a gene; V was cut back by 5 bases and J by 6 bases. The germline V gene has CDR1 LNHNV and CDR2 YYDKDF (reference sequence). This CDR3 has 18 residues. The CDR3 region is CATSVWTGGSSGSREQYF. The CDR3 DNA sequence: TGTGCCACCAGCGTATGGACAGGGGGCTCTTCAGGTTCTCGCGAGCAGTACTTC.

The chain employs TRBV6-4 and TRBJ2-1, with TRBD2 identical over 10 bases. Germline assignment: CDR1 MRHNA and CDR2 SNTAGT. Germline trimming cut 4 bases from V and 3 bases from J; bases unmatched to any gene: 12. CDR3 length: 18 residues. The CDR3 sequence: CASSVLAGAFGRYNEQFF. In DNA, the CDR3 is TGTGCCAGCAGTGTTCTAGCGGGGGCTTTTGGGCGCTACAATGAGCAGTTCTTC.

This sequence joins TRBV28 and TRBJ2-7; D not certain. V was pared by 6 bases and J by 2 bases, with 11 bases between. Per the germline V gene, CDR1 is MDHEN and CDR2 is SYDVKM. This CDR3 contains 13 residues. The CDR3 nucleotides are TGTGCCAGCAGGAATCCTGGACCCTACGAGCAGTACTTC. It yields the protein CASRNPGPYEQYF.

The chain employs TRBV7-3 and TRBJ2-1; 8 nucleotides line up with TRBD2. V shed 6 bases and J 6 bases; nucleotides not matched to a gene: 4. Germline V gene data show CDR1 as SGHTA and CDR2 as FQGTGA. The CDR3 covers 13 residues. The CDR3 reads CASSSSGSNEQFF. As DNA, the CDR3 is TGTGCCAGCAGTTCGAGCGGGAGCAATGAGCAGTTCTTC.

V usage is TRBV18 and J usage is TRBJ2-7; D is possibly TRBD1 or TRBD2 (5 bases each). The V gene's germline CDR1 is KGHSH and CDR2 LQKENI. The CDR3 has 15 amino acids. V gave up 0 bases and J gave up 5 bases, with 14 bases separating them. CDR3 in DNA: TGTGCCAGCTCACCACCAGGGATCGGGGACCACGAGCAGTACTTC. As protein: CASSPPGIGDHEQYF.

The V gene is TRBV25-1, the J gene TRBJ1-2; TRBD1 aligns across 8 bases. Trimming at V came to 3 bases and at J to 4 bases, leaving 7 bases not matched to a gene. The germline CDR1 and CDR2 sequences are MGHDK and SYGVNS. This CDR3 has 15 amino acids. CDR3 amino acids: CASSDRTGTFYGYTF. The CDR3 nucleotides read TGTGCCAGCAGTGACCGGACAGGGACCTTCTATGGCTACACCTTC.

J is TRBJ2-3 and V is TRBV9; D not resolved. Germline CDR1 and CDR2: SGDLS and YYNGEE. This CDR3 has 13 residues. Trimming pared 2 bases from V and 2 bases from J, leaving 6 bases between. CDR3 region: CASSVWPTDTQYF. The DNA for the CDR3 is TGTGCCAGCAGCGTCTGGCCCACAGATACGCAGTATTTT.

This rearrangement joins TRBV7-2 to TRBJ2-3; D is uncertain. The CDR3 is made up of 16 amino acids. Trimming left V 7 bases short and J 2 bases short, with 19 bases between. CDR1 and CDR2 (germline): SGHTA, FQGNSA. The CDR3 coding sequence is TGTGCCAGCACCCGATCGTGGGCGGTGGTCACAGATACGCAGTATTTT. Its protein product is CASTRSWAVVTDTQYF.

This chain uses TRBV18 with TRBJ2-7; 8 bases map to TRBD1. The CDR3 sequence is 15 residues long. In germline, CDR1 is KGHSH, CDR2 LQKENI. Losses at the gene ends were 5 bases for V and 2 bases for J; bases not matched to a gene: 8. CDR3: CASSTDRVATYEQYF. CDR3 nucleotide sequence: TGTGCCAGCTCAACGGACAGGGTAGCTACCTACGAGCAGTACTTC. Looking up the rest from reference TRBV18 and TRBJ2-7 gives the full variable domain: NAGVMQNPRHLVRRRGQEARLRCSPMKGHSHVYWYRQLPEEGLKFMVYLQKENIIDESGMPKERFSAEFPKEGPSILRIQQVVRGDSAAYFCASSTDRVATYEQYFGPGTRLTVT.

The chain combines TRBV7-2 with TRBJ1-2; D might be TRBD1 (5 bases). Germline V gene sequence: CDR1 SGHTA, CDR2 FQGNSA. V shed 4 bases and J shed 6 bases, with 12 bases lying between them. The CDR3 totals 13 residues. For the CDR3, the DNA is TGTGCCAGCAGCTATGGGACGTTGGATGGCTACACCTTC. Translating gives CASSYGTLDGYTF.

The chain uses TRBV18 and TRBJ2-7; no definite D call. Trimming left V 2 bases short and J 0 bases short, with 14 bases between. Germline V gene data show CDR1 as KGHSH and CDR2 as LQKENI. There are 16 residues in the CDR3. In DNA form, the CDR3 reads TGTGCCAGCTCACCAACGGCCCCCGTAAGCTCCTACGAGCAGTACTTC. Translating gives CASSPTAPVSSYEQYF.

This clone was seen just once. This chain joins TRBV14 and TRBJ1-1; D is ambiguous. The ends were cut back, 6 bases at V and 4 bases at J, with 12 bases in the middle. The germline V gene has CDR1 SGHDN and CDR2 FVKESK. CDR3 length: 13 residues. As DNA, the CDR3 is TGTGCCAGCAGTCGGACCCTCTTCACTGAAGCTTTCTTT. Residues: CASSRTLFTEAFF.

The chain employs TRBV5-1 and TRBJ2-5, with 7 bases identical to TRBD2. CDR1 and CDR2 (germline): SGHRS, YFSETQ. The J segment lost 1 base and the V segment lost 0 bases, leaving 9 bases of the junction unmatched. The CDR3 sequence is 17 residues long. The CDR3 DNA sequence: TGCGCCAGCAGCTTGGGTGCGGGAGAATCCCTCCAAGAGACCCAGTACTTC. This translates into CASSLGAGESLQETQYF.

V gene TRBV5-1 combines with J gene TRBJ1-1; D remains ambiguous. Between the trimmed V and J ends, which lost 6 bases and 6 bases, there was a span of 18 bases. Germline CDR1 reads SGHRS; CDR2 reads YFSETQ. CDR3 length: 14 residues. The chain's CDR3 is CASIPEGGKAEAFF. CDR3 bases: TGCGCCAGCATCCCCGAAGGAGGGAAGGCTGAAGCTTTCTTT.

This CDR3 is CAIRGSSGTGELFF. The CDR3 bases are TGTGCCATCAGGGGAAGTTCGGGCACCGGGGAGCTGTTTTTT. This sequence joins TRBV10-3 and TRBJ2-2; D is unresolved. The CDR3 consists of 14 residues. Trimming removed 6 bases from V and 4 bases from J, with 12 bases in between. Germline V gene data show CDR1 as ENHRY and CDR2 as SYGVKD.

The J gene is TRBJ2-7, the V gene TRBV14; 13 bases are a match to TRBD2. The V segment lost 2 bases and the J segment 6 bases; nucleotides outside the gene matches: 4. Germline-derived CDR1 and CDR2 are SGHDN and FVKESK. The CDR3 covers 15 residues. The CDR3 DNA is TGTGCCAGCAGCCAACAACTAGCGGGAGGGGGCGAGCAGTACTTC. It encodes CASSQQLAGGGEQYF. The entire variable domain, with the rest obtained from reference TRBV14 and TRBJ2-7, is as follows: EAGVTQFPSHSVIEKGQTVTLRCDPISGHDNLYWYRRVMGKEIKFLLHFVKESKQDESGMPNNRFLAERTGGTYSTLKVQPAELEDSGVYFCASSQQLAGGGEQYFGPGTRLTVT.

The chain combines TRBV2 with TRBJ1-1, with 8 bases that match TRBD1. Germline trimming cut 3 bases from V and 1 base from J; bases unmatched to any gene: 7. The germline gives CDR1 SNHLY, CDR2 FYNNEI. The CDR3 covers 16 residues. DNA for the CDR3: TGTGCCAGCAGTGATAGGGCGACAGGGGCGAACACTGAAGCTTTCTTT. Residues: CASSDRATGANTEAFF. Supplemented by reference TRBV2 and TRBJ1-1, the full variable domain reads EPEVTQTPSHQVTQMGQEVILRCVPISNHLYFYWYRQILGQKVEFLVSFYNNEISEKSEIFDDQFSVERPDGSNFTLKIRSTKLEDSAMYFCASSDRATGANTEAFFGQGTRLTVV.

This clone appeared a single time. This chain links TRBV27 with TRBJ1-4, with 9 bases that match TRBD1. The junction had 8 bases not matched to a gene; V was cut back by 3 bases and J by 3 bases. This CDR3 spans 17 amino acids. Germline assignment: CDR1 MNHEY and CDR2 SMNVEV (reference sequence). CDR3 sequence reads: CASSLTGTGIANEKLFF. The CDR3 coding sequence is TGTGCCAGCAGTTTGACCGGGACAGGGATAGCTAATGAAAAACTGTTTTTT. The entire variable domain, with the rest obtained from reference TRBV27 and TRBJ1-4, is as follows: EAQVTQNPRYLITVTGKKLTVTCSQNMNHEYMSWYRQDPGLGLRQIYYSMNVEVTDKGDVPEGYKVSRKEKRNFPLILESPSPNQTSLYFCASSLTGTGIANEKLFFGSGTQLSVL.